Below, one T cell receptor beta chain is given with its context. Antigen specificity is unknown. Alongside a J-beta primer mix, a sample-barcoded 5' primer served in a second PCR lasting 7 to 11 cycles. Any given sample supplied a minimum of 3 million CDR3-containing paired-end reads. Via MiXCR, TCRdb re-called the 5' RACE reads, giving one row per CDR3 protein. Altogether approximately 800,000 distinct CDR3 sequences are present, roughly 24% being singletons, with the ten largest covering 3%. These data are taken from a study of blood T cells in healthy people across ages. Study results and limitations: As age increased, TCR beta diversity per million T cells fell in a roughly linear fashion. Investigators treated diversity estimates from one million T cells as underestimates.

Germline CDR1 DFQATT, CDR2 SNEGSKA (reference sequence). The J segment lost 7 bases and the V segment lost 3 bases, leaving 15 bases of the junction unmatched. The CDR3 contains 16 residues. These same records also appear under a second study, on T cells of mothers and their children. As that study records: Related pairs of mothers and children showed slightly higher, non-significant overlap versus unrelated pairs.

Sequencing was done on a sample of blood. The receptor comes from a boy between 10 and 17 years old in good health. The chain couples TRBV20-1 to TRBJ2-1, with 7 nucleotides matching TRBD2. CDR3 coding DNA: TGCAGTGCTAGCGGCAAACTAGCGAACCTAGGGAATGAGCAGTTCTTC. Translated: CSASGKLANLGNEQFF.